The rows below give T cell receptor beta chains drawn from one sample of a study of T cell repertoires in cytomegalovirus infection. TCRdb recomputed calls from the reads with MiXCR, one row per CDR3 protein. The data hold under 800,000 distinct CDR3 sequences, with about 24% observed a single time. Input material: CD8+ T cells from PBMCs. Every receptor here comes from a human donor in good health (CMV status not recorded). Some clones in this sample may be carry-over from other donors' samples. Each CDR3 is given with its conserved first and last residue. The D gene is left open where the match is weak. Rows give clone size only sometimes, using once, few, many, or a class for an expanded clone.

>NA|many|TRBJ1-5|TRBV7-8|15
CASRIGAWNNQPQHF
TGTGCCAGCAGAATAGGGGCGTGGAACAATCAGCCCCAGCATTTT
>NA|many|TRBJ1-6|TRBV19|14
CASTRWGFGSPLHF
TGTGCCAGTACCCGGTGGGGGTTCGGTTCACCCCTCCACTTT
>TRBD2|many|TRBJ2-3|TRBV7-9|19
CASSLAGTSGGYGTDTQYF
TGTGCCAGCAGCTTAGCCGGGACTAGCGGGGGTTATGGCACAGATACGCAGTATTTT
>TRBD2|few|TRBJ2-2|TRBV4-3|16
CASSHRLAEATGELFF
TGCGCCAGCAGCCATCGACTAGCGGAAGCCACCGGGGAGCTGTTTTTT
>NA|few|TRBJ2-1|TRBV28|17
CASSTNYLGGVYNEQFF
TGTGCCAGCAGTACTAACTATCTAGGAGGGGTATACAATGAGCAGTTCTTC
>TRBD1|NA|TRBJ1-5|TRBV6-2/TRBV6-3|16
CASSYPGTGGNQPQHF
TGTGCCAGCAGTTACCCCGGGACAGGGGGGAATCAGCCCCAGCATTTT
>TRBD2|NA|TRBJ2-1|TRBV7-9|16
CASSFPTSGGPNEQFF
TGTGCCAGCAGTTTTCCGACTAGCGGGGGGCCCAATGAGCAGTTCTTC
>TRBD1|many|TRBJ2-5|TRBV7-6|15
CASSLGQGIRETQYF
TGTGCCAGCAGCCTGGGACAGGGGATCCGGGAGACCCAGTACTTC
>NA|NA|TRBJ2-1|TRBV12-3/TRBV12-4|17
CASSSSFTGFSYNEQFF
TGTGCCAGCAGTTCCTCCTTTACAGGCTTCTCCTACAATGAGCAGTTCTTC
>NA|NA|TRBJ1-2|TRBV12-3/TRBV12-4|15
CASSLRSGPRYGYTF
TGTGCCAGCAGTTTACGGTCAGGGCCACGCTATGGCTACACCTTC
>NA|few|TRBJ2-1|TRBV19|13
CASRGREHNEQFF
TGTGCCAGTCGAGGTAGGGAGCACAATGAGCAGTTCTTC